Shown below are 32 T cell receptor beta chains from a single sample sequenced in a study of shared clonotypes between healthy human individuals. The data were produced by immunoSEQ multiplex PCR, yet TCRdb's version contains in-frame clones alone and is incomplete. The table records hundreds of thousands of clones, around four fifths of them present only once. Sequencing used memory CD4+ T cells sorted from blood. The subset is: CD45RA-negative fraction. Receptors originate from a woman aged 25-40 years in good health.

This chain connects TRBV27 to TRBJ2-3; TRBD2 aligns across 10 bases. After removal of 5 bases from V and 4 bases from J, the junction contained 6 bases not matched to a gene. This CDR3 spans 15 amino acids. CDR1 and CDR2 from the germline V gene are MNHEY and SMNVEV (reference sequence). This CDR3 is CASSLLAGVADTQYF. CDR3 nucleotide sequence: TGTGCCAGCAGTCTCCTAGCGGGGGTAGCAGATACGCAGTATTTT.

The chain employs TRBV28 and TRBJ2-7, with D perhaps given as TRBD1 or TRBD2 (6 bases each). This CDR3 comprises 14 residues. The germline CDR1 and CDR2 sequences are MDHEN and SYDVKM. V lost 5 bases and J 7 bases, leaving 18 bases between the germline ends. CDR3 residues: CASSPGDSFGEQYF. Written as DNA, the CDR3 is TGTGCCAGCAGTCCAGGGGACTCCTTCGGGGAGCAGTACTTC.

The chain combines TRBV30 with TRBJ2-1; 13 bases fit TRBD2. The CDR3 length is 17 residues. Germline V lookup: CDR1 GTSNPN, CDR2 SVGIG (reference sequence). Losses at the gene ends were 1 base for V and 3 bases for J; bases not matched to a gene: 6. CDR3 nucleotides: TGTGCCTGGAGTGCTGCCGGGACTAGCGGGAACTACAATGAGCAGTTCTTC. It yields the protein CAWSAAGTSGNYNEQFF. The whole variable domain, filled in from reference TRBV30 and TRBJ2-1, reads SQTIHQWPATLVQPVGSPLSLECTVEGTSNPNLYWYRQAAGRGLQLLFYSVGIGQISSEVPQNLSASRPQDRQFILSSKKLLLSDSGFYLCAWSAAGTSGNYNEQFFGPGTRLTVL.

The chain carries TRBV2 and TRBJ2-5; TRBD2 matches 8 bases. Germline loops: CDR1 SNHLY, CDR2 FYNNEI. V was pared by 4 bases and J by 5 bases, with 0 bases of the junction left unmatched. This CDR3 spans 12 amino acids. CDR3: CASSVAGETQYF. CDR3 nucleotide sequence: TGTGCCAGCAGTGTAGCGGGGGAGACCCAGTACTTC. The full variable domain, its missing parts supplied by reference TRBV2 and TRBJ2-5, is EPEVTQTPSHQVTQMGQEVILRCVPISNHLYFYWYRQILGQKVEFLVSFYNNEISEKSEIFDDQFSVERPDGSNFTLKIRSTKLEDSAMYFCASSVAGETQYFGPGTRLLVL.

The CDR3 DNA reads as TGTGCCAGCAGCCTTCGTGGGGTGAGCATTCAGTACTTC. Its protein is CASSLRGVSIQYF. The chain recombines TRBV7-8 with TRBJ2-4; D gene unclear. The CDR3 extends over 13 amino acids. The germline V gene has CDR1 SGHVS and CDR2 FQNEAQ. The V and J ends lost 5 bases and 9 bases respectively, with 14 bases between them.

Comment on this clone: An end of the junction does not agree with germline; a read error may underlie this. The chain couples TRBV28 to TRBJ2-1; tentative D call: TRBD1 (5 bases). CDR3 size: 13 residues. Germline CDR1 reads MDHEN; CDR2 reads SYDVKM. CDR3 in amino acids: CASSLLRTSNKVF. In DNA form, the CDR3 reads TGTGCCAGCAGTTTATTAAGGACATCCAATAAGGTCTTC.

The chain couples TRBV23-1 to TRBJ2-7; 8 bases map to TRBD1. TRBV23-1 is classed as an ORF, of uncertain function. The junction had 11 bases not matched to a gene; V was cut back by 5 bases and J by 2 bases. The CDR3 runs to 16 residues. The CDR3: CASSRIHRDRTYEQYF. The CDR3 coding sequence is TGCGCCAGCAGTAGAATCCATCGGGACAGGACCTACGAGCAGTACTTC.

The genes are TRBV6-1 and TRBJ2-3; tentative D call: TRBD1 (5 bases). V dropped 4 bases and J dropped 2 bases, with 19 bases sitting between them. Germline lookup yields CDR1 MNHNS and CDR2 SASEGT. CDR3 length: 17 residues. CDR3 residues: CASSGDSPRPDTDTQYF. CDR3 in DNA: TGTGCCAGCAGTGGAGACAGCCCGAGGCCAGACACAGATACGCAGTATTTT.

The J gene is TRBJ1-3, the V gene TRBV10-3; D gene unclear. Trimming removed 5 bases at V and 0 bases at J, with 11 bases between. This CDR3 has 15 amino acids. CDR1 is ENHRY, CDR2 SYGVKD, per germline. CDR3: CAISPPDISGNTIYF. In nucleotides, the CDR3 is TGTGCCATCAGTCCCCCAGACATCTCTGGAAACACCATATATTTT.

The chain carries TRBV7-9 and TRBJ1-1; possibly TRBD1 for D (5 bases). The CDR3 loop spans 13 amino acids. The germline gives CDR1 SEHNR, CDR2 FQNEAQ (reference sequence). Deletions cut 5 bases from V and 1 base from J, with 8 bases between. CDR3 sequence (DNA): TGTGCCAGCAGCGCAACAGGGAACACTGAAGCTTTCTTT. Amino acid sequence: CASSATGNTEAFF.

The chain is built from TRBV28 and TRBJ2-1, with 10 bases identical to TRBD2. The CDR3 contains 16 residues. Germline CDR1 is MDHEN and CDR2 is SYDVKM. The V segment lost 6 bases and the J segment 6 bases; nucleotides outside the gene matches: 11. The CDR3 nucleotides read TGTGCCAGCAGCCCAGCCGGGACTAGCGTTGGCAATGAGCAGTTCTTC. This sequence encodes CASSPAGTSVGNEQFF.

This clone was observed many times. The CDR3 sequence is CASSWNGGYTF. For the CDR3, the DNA is TGTGCCAGCAGTTGGAATGGGGGCTACACCTTC. The chain uses TRBV28 and TRBJ1-2; D gene uncertain. Germline V gives CDR1 MDHEN, CDR2 SYDVKM. This CDR3 has 11 residues. Trimming stripped 4 bases from V and 8 bases from J, with 8 bases between.

The gene calls are TRBV5-4 and TRBJ2-1, with TRBD2 matching 9 bases. This CDR3 spans 16 amino acids. Germline V gives CDR1 SGHNT, CDR2 YYREEE (reference sequence). Germline trimming cut 4 bases from V and 4 bases from J; bases unmatched to any gene: 9. The DNA for the CDR3 is TGTGCCAGCAGCCAGGGAAGCGGGGGGCGTTACAATGAGCAGTTCTTC. As protein: CASSQGSGGRYNEQFF.

In this sample, this clone turned up many times. The J gene is TRBJ1-5, the V gene TRBV28; 7 bases agree with TRBD1. Germline CDR1 reads MDHEN; CDR2 reads SYDVKM. This CDR3 is 16 amino acids long. With V trimmed by 4 bases and J by 4 bases, 10 bases remained unmatched. The CDR3 nucleotides read TGTGCCAGCAGTTCCCACACCAGGGGGGTGAATCAGCCCCAGCATTTT. As protein: CASSSHTRGVNQPQHF.

This clone was counted between two and nine times. The chain is built from TRBV11-2 and TRBJ1-4, with D perhaps TRBD1 (6 bases). The germline gives CDR1 SGHAT, CDR2 FQNNGV. The germline V and J ends were trimmed by 5 bases and 7 bases, with 14 bases remaining between them. The CDR3 length is 14 residues. CDR3 in DNA: TGTGCCAGCAGCCCGGGACATCGCGGTGAAAAACTGTTTTTT. Translation gives CASSPGHRGEKLFF. The entire variable domain, with the rest obtained from reference TRBV11-2 and TRBJ1-4, is as follows: EAGVAQSPRYKIIEKRQSVAFWCNPISGHATLYWYQQILGQGPKLLIQFQNNGVVDDSQLPKDRFSAERLKGVDSTLKIQPAKLEDSAVYLCASSPGHRGEKLFFGSGTQLSVL.

This clone was seen just once. The chain is built from TRBV4-1 and TRBJ2-7; TRBD2 aligns across 11 bases. V shed 3 bases and J 7 bases; nucleotides not matched to a gene: 14. The CDR3 runs to 17 residues. Germline CDR1 is MGHRA and CDR2 is YSYEKL. The CDR3: CASSQTILAGGRREQYF. For the CDR3, the DNA is TGCGCCAGCAGCCAGACGATCCTAGCGGGAGGCAGGAGGGAGCAGTACTTC.

The CDR3 bases are TGTGCCAGCAGTTTGCTCGACCATCGGGCTTTCTTT. Amino acid sequence: CASSLLDHRAFF. This chain connects TRBV28 to TRBJ1-1; D gene ambiguous. CDR3 size: 12 residues. V gave up 3 bases and J gave up 11 bases, with 13 bases separating them. In germline, CDR1 is MDHEN, CDR2 SYDVKM.

This clone turned up a few times. The chain combines TRBV5-1 with TRBJ2-7, with 8 nucleotides matching TRBD1. V was pared by 1 base and J by 3 bases, with 3 bases of the junction left unmatched. Germline lookup yields CDR1 SGHRS and CDR2 YFSETQ. The CDR3 runs 14 residues. In DNA form, the CDR3 reads TGCGCCAGCAGCTTGCAGGGACAGGACTACGAGCAGTACTTC. Protein: CASSLQGQDYEQYF.

The table lists this clone with a count of one. The chain recombines TRBV7-6 with TRBJ2-1; TRBD1 aligns across 8 bases. The V gene's germline CDR1 is SGHVS and CDR2 FNYEAQ. This CDR3 is 15 amino acids long. J was trimmed by 3 bases and V by 1 base; bases with no gene match: 2. CDR3 protein: CASSLGTGYYNEQFF. CDR3 DNA sequence: TGTGCCAGCAGCTTAGGGACAGGGTACTACAATGAGCAGTTCTTC.

This clone came up once. This rearrangement joins TRBV28 to TRBJ1-5, with 7 nucleotides matching TRBD1. The CDR3 covers 15 residues. J was trimmed by 7 bases and V by 4 bases; bases with no gene match: 10. Germline V gives CDR1 MDHEN, CDR2 SYDVKM. CDR3 amino acids: CASSSQNRGQQPQHF. The CDR3 DNA follows: TGTGCCAGCAGTTCCCAAAACAGGGGTCAGCAGCCCCAGCATTTT. Based on the CDR3 plus reference TRBV28 and TRBJ1-5, the full variable domain is DVKVTQSSRYLVKRTGEKVFLECVQDMDHENMFWYRQDPGLGLRLIYFSYDVKMKEKGDIPEGYSVSREKKERFSLILESASTNQTSMYLCASSSQNRGQQPQHFGDGTRLSIL.

This clone was detected a few times. Distinct nucleotide sequences in the sample also encode this CDR3. This chain joins TRBV28 and TRBJ2-7; 8 nucleotides line up with TRBD1. V lost 5 bases and J lost 7; bases outside the gene matches: 7. The CDR3 has 13 residues. The germline V gene encodes CDR1 MDHEN and CDR2 SYDVKM. The CDR3 protein is CASSPNRGWEQYF. CDR3 bases: TGTGCCAGCAGTCCCAACAGGGGGTGGGAGCAGTACTTC.

This clone has a count of ten or more. This chain uses TRBV18 with TRBJ2-2, with no clear D. The CDR3 extends over 14 amino acids. Trimming took off 3 bases at V and 7 bases at J, with 12 bases between the two ends. CDR1 is KGHSH and CDR2 is LQKENI in the germline V gene. The CDR3 loop reads CASSPLTSSGELFF. DNA of the CDR3: TGTGCCAGCTCACCTCTAACGTCGAGCGGGGAGCTGTTTTTT.

V and J are TRBV28 and TRBJ1-2, with D maybe TRBD1 (6 bases). Germline V gene data show CDR1 as MDHEN and CDR2 as SYDVKM. The CDR3 contains 12 residues. V shed 4 bases and J shed 8 bases, with 11 bases lying between them. CDR3 region: CASSSRGWGYTF. CDR3 DNA sequence: TGTGCCAGCAGTTCGAGGGGGTGGGGCTACACCTTC.

The table lists this clone with a few counts. The rearrangement uses TRBV5-1 and TRBJ1-2; 12 bases agree with TRBD1. Trimming took 4 bases from V and 8 from J; bases not matched to a gene: 12. Germline V gene sequence: CDR1 SGHRS, CDR2 YFSETQ. CDR3 length: 16 residues. CDR3 sequence reads: CASSPQPGQGASGYTF. The CDR3 DNA is TGCGCCAGCAGCCCCCAGCCGGGACAGGGGGCGTCGGGCTACACCTTC.

The rearrangement joins TRBV30 to TRBJ2-1, with 8 bases lining up with TRBD2. The CDR3 is 13 residues long. The trim removed 5 bases at V and 9 bases at J, leaving 9 bases unmatched. CDR1 and CDR2 from the germline V gene are GTSNPN and SVGIG (reference sequence). The CDR3 nucleotides are TGTGCCTGGCAACCAGCGGGAGTTGGTGAGCAGTTCTTC. Amino acid sequence: CAWQPAGVGEQFF.

This clone was detected a few times. The chain has TRBV6-1 and TRBJ1-5; D ambiguous. The CDR3 is 13 amino acids. Deletions cut 7 bases from V and 0 bases from J, with 7 bases between. Per germline, CDR1 MNHNS and CDR2 SASEGT. The CDR3 bases are TGTGCCAGCAAGGGTTATAGCAATCAGCCCCAGCATTTT. Encoded protein: CASKGYSNQPQHF.

The chain recombines TRBV28 with TRBJ1-2; D remains unclear. The CDR3 covers 15 residues. V was clipped by 6 bases and J by 4 bases, with 18 bases between them. From germline, CDR1 is MDHEN and CDR2 SYDVKM. As DNA, the CDR3 is TGTGCCAGCAGATCCTCTGGACGGACCGGCTATGGCTACACCTTC. Protein: CASRSSGRTGYGYTF.

This clone was picked up one time. The V call is TRBV18, the J call TRBJ1-5; D might be TRBD1 (6 bases). Trimming took 5 bases from V and 2 from J, leaving 10 bases between them. The CDR3 is made up of 14 amino acids. CDR1 is KGHSH and CDR2 is LQKENI in the germline V gene. The CDR3 here is CASSSGHGNQPQHF. Written as DNA, the CDR3 is TGTGCCAGCTCATCGGGACACGGCAATCAGCCCCAGCATTTT. The full variable domain, with the rest looked up from reference TRBV18 and TRBJ1-5, is NAGVMQNPRHLVRRRGQEARLRCSPMKGHSHVYWYRQLPEEGLKFMVYLQKENIIDESGMPKERFSAEFPKEGPSILRIQQVVRGDSAAYFCASSSGHGNQPQHFGDGTRLSIL.

This clone appeared a few times. V usage is TRBV28 and J usage is TRBJ2-3, with unresolved D. The CDR3 runs to 12 residues. V was shortened by 8 bases and J by 11 bases, with 17 bases between the two germline ends. The V gene's germline CDR1 is MDHEN and CDR2 SYDVKM. The CDR3 region is CASQNNPGLQYF. The CDR3 region has the DNA TGTGCCAGCCAGAATAATCCGGGCCTGCAGTATTTT. Based on the CDR3 plus reference TRBV28 and TRBJ2-3, the full variable domain is DVKVTQSSRYLVKRTGEKVFLECVQDMDHENMFWYRQDPGLGLRLIYFSYDVKMKEKGDIPEGYSVSREKKERFSLILESASTNQTSMYLCASQNNPGLQYFGPGTRLTVL.

The chain has TRBV19 and TRBJ2-3, with TRBD2 matching over 9 bases. With V trimmed by 3 bases and J by 1 base, 8 bases remained unmatched. CDR1 LNHDA and CDR2 SQIVND come from the germline V gene (reference sequence). This CDR3 has 17 residues. CDR3: CASSILWEREGTDTQYF. In nucleotides, the CDR3 is TGTGCCAGTAGTATTCTTTGGGAGCGGGAGGGCACAGATACGCAGTATTTT. The whole variable domain, remainder taken from reference TRBV19 and TRBJ2-3, is DGGITQSPKYLFRKEGQNVTLSCEQNLNHDAMYWYRQDPGQGLRLIYYSQIVNDFQKGDIAEGYSVSREKKESFPLTVTSAQKNPTAFYLCASSILWEREGTDTQYFGPGTRLTVL.

This chain connects TRBV28 to TRBJ2-7; tentative D call: TRBD2 (6 bases). This CDR3 contains 15 residues. Germline assignment: CDR1 MDHEN and CDR2 SYDVKM. Trimming cost V 6 bases and J 5 bases, with 20 bases left between them. The CDR3 bases are TGTGCCAGCAGATCACCGATGGGAGGTGTCCACGAGCAGTACTTC. This translates into CASRSPMGGVHEQYF.

This sequence joins TRBV19 and TRBJ2-3; D may be TRBD2 (5 bases). Germline-derived CDR1 and CDR2 are LNHDA and SQIVND (reference sequence). V lost 6 bases and J 0 bases, leaving 13 bases between the germline ends. CDR3 length: 15 amino acids. This chain's CDR3 is CASRDPGFSTDTQYF. CDR3 nucleotide sequence: TGTGCCAGTAGGGACCCGGGATTTAGCACAGATACGCAGTATTTT.